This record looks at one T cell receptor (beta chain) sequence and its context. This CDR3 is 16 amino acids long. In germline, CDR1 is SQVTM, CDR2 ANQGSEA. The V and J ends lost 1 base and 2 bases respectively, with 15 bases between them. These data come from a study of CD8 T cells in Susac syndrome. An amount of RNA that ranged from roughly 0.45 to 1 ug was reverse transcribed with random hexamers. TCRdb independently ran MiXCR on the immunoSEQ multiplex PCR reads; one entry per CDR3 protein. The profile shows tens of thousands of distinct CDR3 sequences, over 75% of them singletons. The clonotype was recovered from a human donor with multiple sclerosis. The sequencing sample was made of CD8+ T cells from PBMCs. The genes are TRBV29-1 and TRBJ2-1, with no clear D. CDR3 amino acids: CSVEVEQLRPYNEQFF. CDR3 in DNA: TGCAGCGTTGAAGTGGAGCAACTGCGGCCCTACAATGAGCAGTTCTTC.